The rows below give T cell receptor beta chains drawn from one sample of a study of spatial heterogeneity in lung cancer. MiXCR was run by TCRdb on the 5' RACE reads, yielding one entry per CDR3 protein. The data hold nearly 25,000 distinct CDR3 sequences, with approximately 10% observed a single time. Sequencing was performed on lung tumor tissue, taken at surgery. Source of these receptors: a male donor with early-stage non-small cell lung cancer. The conserved cysteine and the conserved F or W are not part of the CDR3 here.

TRBV7-8	TRBJ2-7	ASSPRRTASYEQY
TRBV4-1	TRBJ2-3	ASSPTGGFTDTQY
TRBV20-1	TRBJ2-7	SARGGPYEQY
TRBV6-4	TRBJ2-2	ASSTSGGTGELF
TRBV6-5	TRBJ2-7	ASTSGREQY
TRBV3-1	TRBJ2-2	ASSQTSGGFRELF
TRBV9	TRBJ2-3	ASSTQRLPDTQY
TRBV7-9	TRBJ2-3	ASSSRIATQY
TRBV4-2	TRBJ2-3	ASSLFLAGDTQY
TRBV28	TRBJ2-1	ASRGSGNEQF
TRBV28	TRBJ2-7	ASSLVVPGEQY
TRBV20-1	TRBJ1-1	SASYQAVTEAF
TRBV29-1	TRBJ1-1	SATTLGNTEAF
TRBV5-1	TRBJ2-1	ASSRGQGPYNEQF
TRBV10-3	TRBJ2-7	AIKDRGGSYEQY
TRBV28	TRBJ2-1	ASIQGARANEQF
TRBV7-6	TRBJ2-1	ASSPDRTRRNEQF
TRBV20-1	TRBJ2-3	SAGLGSGGDTQY
TRBV29-1	TRBJ2-4	SVSGGSPLPKNIQY
TRBV27	TRBJ2-5	ASSFTLQETQY
TRBV20-1	TRBJ1-2	SARDATVYGYT
TRBV5-1	TRBJ2-4	ASSSTGGADIQY
TRBV7-2	TRBJ2-5	ASSSDREETQY
TRBV12-3/TRBV12-4	TRBJ2-2	ASSPYGGTGELF
TRBV9	TRBJ2-7	ASSFPGQWYEQY
TRBV10-3	TRBJ2-7	AISSVMGGQY
TRBV7-2	TRBJ2-1	ASSFDQSSYNEQF
TRBV7-8	TRBJ2-5	ASTRERGETQY
TRBV7-9	TRBJ1-6	ASSIVSGAESPLH
TRBV5-1	TRBJ2-3	ASSAADSTDTQY
TRBV4-3	TRBJ1-5	ASSQELPGSRYQPQH